This T cell receptor beta chain was sequenced in a study of blood T cell repertoires in COVID-19. On the study more broadly: Sites across the United States, Italy and Spain contributed samples from acute and convalescent COVID-19. In each case, the material was cDNA or gDNA derived from T cells, B-cell-depleted T cells, or PBMCs.

CDR1 is MDHEN and CDR2 is SYDVKM in the germline V gene. With 5 bases clipped from V and 2 bases from J, the junction kept 4 bases outside the gene matches. The CDR3 contains 14 residues. Per the study methods: Nucleated cell number was recorded as an estimate derived from reference gene primer amplification. Some clones are missing from TCRdb's copy, which holds only in-frame ones; the method was immunoSEQ multiplex PCR. V, J and clone size reflect that table, while D and trimming were determined from the DNA. The sample holds just over 95,000 clones, roughly 87% seen once. The source material was peripheral blood. This clonotype was sampled from a man at least 80 years old with acute or convalescent COVID-19. This chain uses TRBV28 with TRBJ1-1; 8 bases match TRBD1. CDR3 DNA sequence: TGTGCCAGCAGTCTTACAGGGGGAAACACTGAAGCTTTCTTT. Its translation: CASSLTGGNTEAFF.